The text below deals with one T cell receptor (beta chain). Sequencing used immunoSEQ multiplex PCR; TCRdb keeps in-frame clones, though not all of them. The table has 220,000 or so clones, approximately 90% seen once. The data stem from a study of blood T cell repertoires in COVID-19. About the study: PBMCs, B-cell-depleted T cells, or T cells provided the cDNA or gDNA that made up the material.

V lost 4 bases and J 5 bases, leaving 6 bases between the germline ends. Germline CDR1 MDHEN, CDR2 SYDVKM. CDR3 length: 11 residues. The sequenced material came from peripheral blood. This chain uses TRBV28 with TRBJ2-7; unclear D gene. The receptor's source is a man in his 60s with COVID-19, enrolled during active disease. The CDR3 DNA sequence: TGTGCCAGCAGTTCCCAGGACGAGCAGTACTTC. Encoded protein: CASSSQDEQYF.